This entry is about one TCR beta chain. Its antigen is unidentified. V shed 4 bases, J shed 4 bases, and the junction held 8 bases outside the gene matches. CDR1 is LGHNA, CDR2 YSLEER, per germline. This CDR3 is built from 16 residues. This entry belongs to a study of cytomegalovirus exposure and HLA in healthy donors. Whole-study context: A previous analysis identified around 120 million unique TCR beta sequences derived from 180 million or so T cells. Overall study findings and caveats: The analysis excluded some indistinguishable V segments, including TRBV6-2 and TRBV6-3. In a later analysis, specific HLA alleles were associated with 16,000 or so TCR beta sequences at a 0.05 false discovery rate. Roughly uniform sequencing depth across donors was assumed, possibly incorrectly.

The PCR ran on 60 Vbeta and 13 Jbeta primers. Assay used: immunoSEQ multiplex PCR; TCRdb lists only in-frame clones, some missing. In the table there are more than 100,000 clones, 75% to 90% of which are singletons. This clonotype originated in a female donor in good health and CMV-seropositive. What was sequenced was PBMCs. The chain is built from TRBV4-3 and TRBJ2-1; 9 nucleotides line up with TRBD2. The CDR3 is CASSRQLAGGYNEQFF. The CDR3 DNA reads TGCGCCAGCAGCCGCCAACTAGCGGGCGGTTACAATGAGCAGTTCTTC.